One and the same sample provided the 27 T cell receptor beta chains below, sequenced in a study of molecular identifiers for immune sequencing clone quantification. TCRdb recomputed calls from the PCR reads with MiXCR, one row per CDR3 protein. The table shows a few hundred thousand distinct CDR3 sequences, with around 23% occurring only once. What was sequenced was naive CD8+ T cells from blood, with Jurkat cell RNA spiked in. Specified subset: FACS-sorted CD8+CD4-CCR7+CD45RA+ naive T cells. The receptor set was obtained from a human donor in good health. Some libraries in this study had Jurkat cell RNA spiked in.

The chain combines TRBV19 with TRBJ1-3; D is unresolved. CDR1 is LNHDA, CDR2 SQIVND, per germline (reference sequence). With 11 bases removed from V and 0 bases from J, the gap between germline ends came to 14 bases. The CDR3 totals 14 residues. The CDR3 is CAAAEGHSGNTIYF. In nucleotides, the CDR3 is TGTGCCGCAGCCGAGGGTCACTCTGGAAACACCATATATTTT.

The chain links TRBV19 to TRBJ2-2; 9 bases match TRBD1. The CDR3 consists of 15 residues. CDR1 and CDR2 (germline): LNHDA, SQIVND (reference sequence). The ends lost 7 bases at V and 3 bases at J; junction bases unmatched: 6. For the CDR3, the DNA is TGTGCCAGTACCGCTACAGGGGGCTACACCGGGGAGCTGTTTTTT. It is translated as CASTATGGYTGELFF.

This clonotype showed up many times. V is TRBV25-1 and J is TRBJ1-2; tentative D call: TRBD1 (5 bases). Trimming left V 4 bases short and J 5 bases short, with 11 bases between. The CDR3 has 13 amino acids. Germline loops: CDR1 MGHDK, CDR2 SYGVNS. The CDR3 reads CASSAGTGYGYTF. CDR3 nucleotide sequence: TGTGCCAGCAGTGCTGGGACGGGGTATGGCTACACCTTC.

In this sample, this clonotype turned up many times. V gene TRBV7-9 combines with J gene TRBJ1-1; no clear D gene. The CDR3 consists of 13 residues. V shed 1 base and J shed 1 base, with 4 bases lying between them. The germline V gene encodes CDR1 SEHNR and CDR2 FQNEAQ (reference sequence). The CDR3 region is CASSLVGNTEAFF. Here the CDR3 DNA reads TGTGCCAGCAGCTTAGTGGGGAACACTGAAGCTTTCTTT.

The CDR3: CASSRQGGTEAFF. CDR3 sequence (DNA): TGTGCCAGCAGCCGACAGGGAGGCACTGAAGCTTTCTTT. The chain is built from TRBV25-1 and TRBJ1-1; 7 bases fit TRBD1. V lost 6 bases and J lost 4; bases outside the gene matches: 5. CDR3 length: 13 residues. Germline lookup yields CDR1 MGHDK and CDR2 SYGVNS.

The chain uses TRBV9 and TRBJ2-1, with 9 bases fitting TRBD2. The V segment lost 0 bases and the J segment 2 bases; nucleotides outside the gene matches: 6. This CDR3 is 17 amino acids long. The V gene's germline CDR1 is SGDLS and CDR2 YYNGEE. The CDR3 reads CASSVALSSGTYNEQFF. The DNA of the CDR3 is TGTGCCAGCAGCGTAGCTTTGTCTAGCGGGACCTACAATGAGCAGTTCTTC. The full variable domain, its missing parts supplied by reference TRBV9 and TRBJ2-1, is DSGVTQTPKHLITATGQRVTLRCSPRSGDLSVYWYQQSLDQGLQFLIQYYNGEERAKGNILERFSAQQFPDLHSELNLSSLELGDSALYFCASSVALSSGTYNEQFFGPGTRLTVL.

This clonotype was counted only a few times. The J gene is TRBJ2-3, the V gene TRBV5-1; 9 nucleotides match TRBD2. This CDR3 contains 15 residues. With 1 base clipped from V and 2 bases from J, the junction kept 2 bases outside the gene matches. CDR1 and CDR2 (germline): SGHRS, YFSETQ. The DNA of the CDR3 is TGCGCCAGCAGCTTGACTAGCGGGCACACAGATACGCAGTATTTT. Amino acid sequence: CASSLTSGHTDTQYF.

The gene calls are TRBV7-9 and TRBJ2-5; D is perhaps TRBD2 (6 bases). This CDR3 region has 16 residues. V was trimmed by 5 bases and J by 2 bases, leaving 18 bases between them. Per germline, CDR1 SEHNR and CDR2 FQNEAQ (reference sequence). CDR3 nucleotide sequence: TGTGCCAGCAGCAATATAGCGGAGCCACCTCAAGAGACCCAGTACTTC. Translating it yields CASSNIAEPPQETQYF.

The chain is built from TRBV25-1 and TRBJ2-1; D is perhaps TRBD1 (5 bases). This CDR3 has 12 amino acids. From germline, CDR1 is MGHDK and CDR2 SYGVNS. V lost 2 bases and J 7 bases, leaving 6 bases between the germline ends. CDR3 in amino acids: CASSEHRNEQFF. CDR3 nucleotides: TGTGCCAGCAGTGAACACAGGAATGAGCAGTTCTTC.

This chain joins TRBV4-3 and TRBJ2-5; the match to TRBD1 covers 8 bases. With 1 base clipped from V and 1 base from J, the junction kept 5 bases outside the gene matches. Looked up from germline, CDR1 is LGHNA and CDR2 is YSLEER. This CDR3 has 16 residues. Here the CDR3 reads CASSQGFRGPQETQYF. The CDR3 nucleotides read TGCGCCAGCAGCCAAGGGTTCAGGGGGCCCCAAGAGACCCAGTACTTC.

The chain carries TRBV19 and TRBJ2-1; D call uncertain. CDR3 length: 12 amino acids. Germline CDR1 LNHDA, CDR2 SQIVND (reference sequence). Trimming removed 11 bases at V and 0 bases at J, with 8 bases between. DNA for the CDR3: TGTGCCTGCGGAAGCTCCTACAATGAGCAGTTCTTC. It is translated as CACGSSYNEQFF.

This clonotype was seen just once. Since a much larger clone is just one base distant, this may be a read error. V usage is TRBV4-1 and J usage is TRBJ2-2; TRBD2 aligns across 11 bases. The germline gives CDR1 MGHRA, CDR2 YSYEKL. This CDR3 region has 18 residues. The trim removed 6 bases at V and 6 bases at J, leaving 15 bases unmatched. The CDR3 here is CASRTTSGGLAVAGELFF. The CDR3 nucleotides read TGCGCCAGCAGAACAACTAGCGGGGGCCTCGCAGTGGCCGGGGAGCTGTTTTTT.

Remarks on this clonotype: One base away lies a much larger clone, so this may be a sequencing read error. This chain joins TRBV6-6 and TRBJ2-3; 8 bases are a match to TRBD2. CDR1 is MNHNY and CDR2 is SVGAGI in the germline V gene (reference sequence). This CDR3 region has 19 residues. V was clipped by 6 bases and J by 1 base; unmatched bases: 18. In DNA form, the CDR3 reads TGTGCCAGCAGCCAGACTGGCGGGAGGAACCCGAGGGGCACAGATACGCAGTATTTT. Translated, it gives CASSQTGGRNPRGTDTQYF.

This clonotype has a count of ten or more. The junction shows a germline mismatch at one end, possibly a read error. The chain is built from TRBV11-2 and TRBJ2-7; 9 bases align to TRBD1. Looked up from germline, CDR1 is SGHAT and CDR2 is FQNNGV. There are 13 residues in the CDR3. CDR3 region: CASSQGSGTGKKF. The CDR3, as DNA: TGTGCCAGCAGCCAGGGGTCCGGGACAGGGAAGAAATTC.

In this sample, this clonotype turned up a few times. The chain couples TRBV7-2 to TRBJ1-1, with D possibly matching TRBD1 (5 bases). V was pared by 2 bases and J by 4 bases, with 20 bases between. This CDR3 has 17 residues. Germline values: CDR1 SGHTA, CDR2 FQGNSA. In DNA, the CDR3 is TGTGCCAGCAGCTTAATGTGGGCAGGGAATATGGGCACTGAAGCTTTCTTT. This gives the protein CASSLMWAGNMGTEAFF. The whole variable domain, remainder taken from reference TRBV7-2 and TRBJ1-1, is GAGVSQSPSNKVTEKGKDVELRCDPISGHTALYWYRQSLGQGLEFLIYFQGNSAPDKSGLPSDRFSAERTGGSVSTLTIQRTQQEDSAVYLCASSLMWAGNMGTEAFFGQGTRLTVV.

This CDR3 is CASSYLQDSGTQYF. The CDR3 region has the DNA TGTGCCAGCAGTTACCTACAGGATTCGGGGACCCAGTACTTC. V and J are TRBV6-5 and TRBJ2-5; TRBD1 is a possible D gene (5 bases). The V and J ends lost 2 bases and 7 bases respectively, with 14 bases between them. CDR3 length: 14 residues. The V gene's germline CDR1 is MNHEY and CDR2 SVGAGI.

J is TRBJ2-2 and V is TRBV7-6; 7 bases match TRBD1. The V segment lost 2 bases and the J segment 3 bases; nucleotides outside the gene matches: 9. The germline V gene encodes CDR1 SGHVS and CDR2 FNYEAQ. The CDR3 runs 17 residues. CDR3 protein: CASSLFSAGGDTGELFF. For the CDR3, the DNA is TGTGCCAGCAGCTTATTCTCCGCAGGGGGAGACACCGGGGAGCTGTTTTTT.

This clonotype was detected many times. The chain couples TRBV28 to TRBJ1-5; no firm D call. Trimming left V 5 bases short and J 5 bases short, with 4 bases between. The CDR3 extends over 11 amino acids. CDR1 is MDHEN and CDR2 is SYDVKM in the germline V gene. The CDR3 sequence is CASSPDQPQHF. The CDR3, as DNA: TGTGCCAGCAGTCCCGATCAGCCCCAGCATTTT.

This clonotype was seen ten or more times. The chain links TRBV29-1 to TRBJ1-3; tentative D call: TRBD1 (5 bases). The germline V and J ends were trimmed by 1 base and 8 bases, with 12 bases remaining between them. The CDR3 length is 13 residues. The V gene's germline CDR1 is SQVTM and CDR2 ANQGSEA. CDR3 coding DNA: TGCAGCGTTGAAGCAGGGAAGAGGGACACCATATATTTT. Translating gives CSVEAGKRDTIYF.

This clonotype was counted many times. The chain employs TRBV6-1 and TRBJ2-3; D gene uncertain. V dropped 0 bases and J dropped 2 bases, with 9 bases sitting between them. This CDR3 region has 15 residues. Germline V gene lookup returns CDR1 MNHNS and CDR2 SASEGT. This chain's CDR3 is CASSEAPRLTDTQYF. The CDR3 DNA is TGTGCCAGCAGTGAAGCACCTAGACTCACAGATACGCAGTATTTT.

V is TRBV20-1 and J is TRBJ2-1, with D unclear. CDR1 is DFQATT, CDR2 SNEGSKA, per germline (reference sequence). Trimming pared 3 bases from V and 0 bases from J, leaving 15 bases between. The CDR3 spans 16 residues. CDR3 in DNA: TGCAGTGCTAGGGACGTGGCCGTCAGCTCCTACAATGAGCAGTTCTTC. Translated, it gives CSARDVAVSSYNEQFF.

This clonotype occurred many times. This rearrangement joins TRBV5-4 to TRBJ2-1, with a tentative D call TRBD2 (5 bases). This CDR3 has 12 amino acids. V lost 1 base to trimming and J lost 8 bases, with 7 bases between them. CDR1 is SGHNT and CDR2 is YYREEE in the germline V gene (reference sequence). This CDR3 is CASSLLADEQFF. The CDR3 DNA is TGTGCCAGCAGCTTGCTAGCCGATGAGCAGTTCTTC. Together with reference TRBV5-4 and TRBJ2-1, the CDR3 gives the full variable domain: ETGVTQSPTHLIKTRGQQVTLRCSSQSGHNTVSWYQQALGQGPQFIFQYYREEENGRGNFPPRFSGLQFPNYSSELNVNALELDDSALYLCASSLLADEQFFGPGTRLTVL.

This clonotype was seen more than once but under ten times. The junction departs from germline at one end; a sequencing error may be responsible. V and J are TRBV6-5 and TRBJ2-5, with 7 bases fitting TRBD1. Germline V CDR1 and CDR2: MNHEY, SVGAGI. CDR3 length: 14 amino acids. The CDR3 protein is CASRLTDRAEPQYF. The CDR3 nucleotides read TGTGCCAGCAGACTCACCGACAGGGCAGAGCCCCAGTACTTC.

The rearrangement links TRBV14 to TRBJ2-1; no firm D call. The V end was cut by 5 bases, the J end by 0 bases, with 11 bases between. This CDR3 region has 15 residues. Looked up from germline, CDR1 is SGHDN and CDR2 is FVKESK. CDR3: CASSTYRSSYNEQFF. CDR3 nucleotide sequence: TGTGCCAGCAGCACCTATCGTAGCTCCTACAATGAGCAGTTCTTC.

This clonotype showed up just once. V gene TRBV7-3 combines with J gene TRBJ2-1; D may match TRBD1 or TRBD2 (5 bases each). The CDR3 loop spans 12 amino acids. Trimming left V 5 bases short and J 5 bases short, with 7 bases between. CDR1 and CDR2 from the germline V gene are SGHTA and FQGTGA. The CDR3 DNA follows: TGTGCCAGCAGCGGGGGTGACAATGAGCAGTTCTTC. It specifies CASSGGDNEQFF.

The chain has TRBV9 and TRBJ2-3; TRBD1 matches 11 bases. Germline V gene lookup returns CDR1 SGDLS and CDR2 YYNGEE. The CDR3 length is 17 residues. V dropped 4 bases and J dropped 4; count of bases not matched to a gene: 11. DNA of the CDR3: TGTGCCAGCAGCATCCGACTGGGACAGGGGGACTCAGATACGCAGTATTTT. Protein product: CASSIRLGQGDSDTQYF. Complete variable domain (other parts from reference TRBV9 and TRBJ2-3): DSGVTQTPKHLITATGQRVTLRCSPRSGDLSVYWYQQSLDQGLQFLIQYYNGEERAKGNILERFSAQQFPDLHSELNLSSLELGDSALYFCASSIRLGQGDSDTQYFGPGTRLTVL.

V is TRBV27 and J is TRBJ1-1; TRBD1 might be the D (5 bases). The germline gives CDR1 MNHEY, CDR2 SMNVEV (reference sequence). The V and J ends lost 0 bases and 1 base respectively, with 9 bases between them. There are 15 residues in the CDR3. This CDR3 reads CASSLSGGRNTEAFF. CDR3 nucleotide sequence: TGTGCCAGCAGTTTATCTGGGGGAAGGAACACTGAAGCTTTCTTT.